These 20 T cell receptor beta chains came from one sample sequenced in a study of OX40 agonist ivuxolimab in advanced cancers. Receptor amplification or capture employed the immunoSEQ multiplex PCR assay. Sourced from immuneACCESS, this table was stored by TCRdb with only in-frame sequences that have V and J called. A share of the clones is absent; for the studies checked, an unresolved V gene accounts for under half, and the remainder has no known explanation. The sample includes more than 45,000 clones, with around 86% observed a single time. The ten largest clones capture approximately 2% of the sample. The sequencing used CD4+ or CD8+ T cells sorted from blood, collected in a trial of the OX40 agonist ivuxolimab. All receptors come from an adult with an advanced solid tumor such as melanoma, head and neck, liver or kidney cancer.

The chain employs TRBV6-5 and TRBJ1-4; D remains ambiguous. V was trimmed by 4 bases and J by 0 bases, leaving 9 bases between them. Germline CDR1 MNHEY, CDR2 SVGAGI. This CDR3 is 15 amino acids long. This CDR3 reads CASSLGDATNEKLFF. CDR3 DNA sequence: TGTGCCAGCAGTTTGGGCGACGCAACTAATGAAAAACTGTTTTTT.

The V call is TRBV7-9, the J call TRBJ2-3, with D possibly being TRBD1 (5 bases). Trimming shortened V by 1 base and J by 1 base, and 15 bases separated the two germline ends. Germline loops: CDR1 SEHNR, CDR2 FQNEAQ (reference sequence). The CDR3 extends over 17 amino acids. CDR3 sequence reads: CASSLDARVLGTDTQYF. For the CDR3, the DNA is TGTGCCAGCAGCTTAGATGCCAGGGTCCTGGGCACAGATACGCAGTATTTT.

CDR3: CAISPKPGQGNTGELFF. The CDR3 region has the DNA TGTGCCATCAGCCCAAAACCGGGACAGGGAAACACCGGGGAGCTGTTTTTT. The chain carries TRBV10-3 and TRBJ2-2; 9 bases match TRBD1. The CDR3 length is 17 residues. Losses at the gene ends were 6 bases for V and 2 bases for J; bases not matched to a gene: 10. Germline V gene sequence: CDR1 ENHRY, CDR2 SYGVKD.

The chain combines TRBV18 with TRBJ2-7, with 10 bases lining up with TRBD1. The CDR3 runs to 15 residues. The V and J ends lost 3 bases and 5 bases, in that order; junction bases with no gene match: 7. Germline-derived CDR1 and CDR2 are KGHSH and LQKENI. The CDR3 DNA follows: TGTGCCAGCTCACCTGGGACAGGGGTGATCCACGAGCAGTACTTC. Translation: CASSPGTGVIHEQYF. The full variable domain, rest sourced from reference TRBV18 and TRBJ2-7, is NAGVMQNPRHLVRRRGQEARLRCSPMKGHSHVYWYRQLPEEGLKFMVYLQKENIIDESGMPKERFSAEFPKEGPSILRIQQVVRGDSAAYFCASSPGTGVIHEQYFGPGTRLTVT.

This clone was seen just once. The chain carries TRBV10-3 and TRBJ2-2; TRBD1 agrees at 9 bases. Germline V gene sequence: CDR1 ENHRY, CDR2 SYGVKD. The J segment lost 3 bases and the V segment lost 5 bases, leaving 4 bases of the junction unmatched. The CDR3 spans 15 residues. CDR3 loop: CAISPGQGDTGELFF. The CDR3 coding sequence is TGTGCCATCAGTCCGGGACAGGGAGACACCGGGGAGCTGTTTTTT.

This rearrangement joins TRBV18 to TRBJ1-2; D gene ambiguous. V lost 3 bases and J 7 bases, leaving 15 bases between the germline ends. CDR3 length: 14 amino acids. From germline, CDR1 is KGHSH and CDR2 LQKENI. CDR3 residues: CASSPREGYAGYTF. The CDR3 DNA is TGTGCCAGCTCACCGCGTGAGGGATATGCTGGCTACACCTTC.

The CDR3 region is CASSFSGGSEKLFF. The CDR3, as DNA: TGTGCCAGCAGTTTCTCAGGGGGAAGTGAAAAACTGTTTTTT. V is TRBV14 and J is TRBJ1-4, with 7 nucleotides matching TRBD1. The CDR3 loop spans 14 amino acids. The V gene end was trimmed by 6 bases and the J gene end by 7 bases; junction bases not matched to a gene: 8. The germline gives CDR1 SGHDN, CDR2 FVKESK. The variable domain in full, with the rest retrieved from reference TRBV14 and TRBJ1-4, is EAGVTQFPSHSVIEKGQTVTLRCDPISGHDNLYWYRRVMGKEIKFLLHFVKESKQDESGMPNNRFLAERTGGTYSTLKVQPAELEDSGVYFCASSFSGGSEKLFFGSGTQLSVL.

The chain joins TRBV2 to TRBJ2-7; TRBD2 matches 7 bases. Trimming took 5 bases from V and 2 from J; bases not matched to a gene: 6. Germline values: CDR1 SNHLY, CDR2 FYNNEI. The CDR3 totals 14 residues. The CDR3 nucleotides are TGTGCCAGCAGTCAAAGCGGGATTGCCTACGAGCAGTACTTC. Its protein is CASSQSGIAYEQYF.

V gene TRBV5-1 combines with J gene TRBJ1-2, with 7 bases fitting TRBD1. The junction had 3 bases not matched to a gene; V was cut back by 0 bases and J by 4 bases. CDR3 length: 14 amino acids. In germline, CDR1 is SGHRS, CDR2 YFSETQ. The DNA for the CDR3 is TGCGCCAGCAGCTTGGGGGGACAGTTCTATGGCTACACCTTC. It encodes CASSLGGQFYGYTF.

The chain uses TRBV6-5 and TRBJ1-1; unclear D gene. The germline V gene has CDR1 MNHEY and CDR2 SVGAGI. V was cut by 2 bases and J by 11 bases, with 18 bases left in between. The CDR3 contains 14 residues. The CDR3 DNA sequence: TGTGCCAGCAGTTACGTTGGGATTGGAGGGAGCGCTTTCTTT. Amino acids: CASSYVGIGGSAFF.

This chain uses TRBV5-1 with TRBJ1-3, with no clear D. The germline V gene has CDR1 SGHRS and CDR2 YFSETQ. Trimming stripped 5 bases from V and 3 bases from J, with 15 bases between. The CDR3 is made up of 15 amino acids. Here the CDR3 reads CASSLDGFDGNTIYF. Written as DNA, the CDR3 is TGCGCCAGCAGTCTGGACGGATTTGATGGAAACACCATATATTTT.

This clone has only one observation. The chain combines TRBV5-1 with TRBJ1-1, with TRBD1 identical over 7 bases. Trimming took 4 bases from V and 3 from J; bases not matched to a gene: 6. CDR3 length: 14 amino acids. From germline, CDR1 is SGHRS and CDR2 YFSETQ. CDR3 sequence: CASSVDRVDTEAFF. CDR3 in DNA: TGCGCCAGCAGCGTTGACAGGGTCGACACTGAAGCTTTCTTT.

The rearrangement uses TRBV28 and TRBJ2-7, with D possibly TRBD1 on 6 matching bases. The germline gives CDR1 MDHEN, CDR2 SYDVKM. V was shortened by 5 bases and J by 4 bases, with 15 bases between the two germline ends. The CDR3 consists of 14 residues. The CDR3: CASSVPGHIYEQYF. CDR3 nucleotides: TGTGCCAGCAGTGTCCCGGGACATATATACGAGCAGTACTTC.

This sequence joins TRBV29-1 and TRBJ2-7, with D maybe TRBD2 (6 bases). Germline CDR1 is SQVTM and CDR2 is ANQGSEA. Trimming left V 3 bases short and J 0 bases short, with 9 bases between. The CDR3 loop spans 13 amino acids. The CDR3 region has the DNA TGCAGCGTTGACGGGGGAAACTCCTACGAGCAGTACTTC. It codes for CSVDGGNSYEQYF.

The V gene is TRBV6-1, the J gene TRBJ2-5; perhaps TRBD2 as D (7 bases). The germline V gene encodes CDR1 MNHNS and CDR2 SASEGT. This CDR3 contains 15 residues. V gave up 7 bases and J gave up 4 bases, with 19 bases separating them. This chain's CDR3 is CASTPDVGGGETQYF. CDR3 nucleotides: TGTGCCAGCACTCCAGACGTGGGAGGGGGAGAGACCCAGTACTTC.

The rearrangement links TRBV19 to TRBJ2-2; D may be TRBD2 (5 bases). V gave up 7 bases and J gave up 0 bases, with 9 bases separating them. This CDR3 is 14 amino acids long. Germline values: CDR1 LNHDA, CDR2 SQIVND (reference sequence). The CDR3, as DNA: TGTGCCAGTAACGAAGCGGCGAACACCGGGGAGCTGTTTTTT. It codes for CASNEAANTGELFF.

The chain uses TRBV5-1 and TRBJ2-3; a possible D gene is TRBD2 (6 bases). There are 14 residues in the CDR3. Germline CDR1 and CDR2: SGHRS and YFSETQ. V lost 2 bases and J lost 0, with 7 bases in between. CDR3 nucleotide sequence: TGCGCCAGCAGCTTAGGAGGGAGCACAGATACGCAGTATTTT. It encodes CASSLGGSTDTQYF.

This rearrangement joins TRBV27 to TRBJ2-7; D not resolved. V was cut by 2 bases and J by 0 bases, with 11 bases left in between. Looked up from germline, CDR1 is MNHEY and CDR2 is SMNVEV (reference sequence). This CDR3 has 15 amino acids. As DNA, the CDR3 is TGTGCCAGCAGTTTAAAACGGAGCCACTCCTACGAGCAGTACTTC. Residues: CASSLKRSHSYEQYF.

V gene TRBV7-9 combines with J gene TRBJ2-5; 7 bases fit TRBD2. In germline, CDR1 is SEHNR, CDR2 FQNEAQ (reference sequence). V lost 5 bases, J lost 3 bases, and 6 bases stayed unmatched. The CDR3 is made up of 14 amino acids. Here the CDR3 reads CASSRRGVEETQYF. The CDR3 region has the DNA TGTGCCAGCAGCCGTCGGGGGGTTGAAGAGACCCAGTACTTC.

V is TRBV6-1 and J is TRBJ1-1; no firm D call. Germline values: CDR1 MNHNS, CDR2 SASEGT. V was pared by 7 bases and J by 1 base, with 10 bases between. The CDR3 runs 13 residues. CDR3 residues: CASKWETNTEAFF. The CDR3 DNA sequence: TGTGCCAGCAAGTGGGAGACGAACACTGAAGCTTTCTTT.